Below, 27 T cell receptor beta chains from the same sample are listed, as sequenced in a study of blood T cell repertoires in COVID-19. Measured with immunoSEQ multiplex PCR; TCRdb has only the in-frame clones, and not every one. The sample records 140,000 to 150,000 clones, 80% to 90% being singletons. The specimen was PBMCs or T cells enriched from blood (not recorded which). Source of these receptors: a man aged 55 to 70 who had recovered from COVID-19.

The chain employs TRBV7-2 and TRBJ2-2; weak D call: TRBD2 (6 bases). With 1 base removed from V and 9 bases from J, the gap between germline ends came to 15 bases. Germline V gene lookup returns CDR1 SGHTA and CDR2 FQGNSA. The CDR3 loop spans 15 amino acids. CDR3 loop: CASSLVFRGGRELFF. The DNA for the CDR3 is TGTGCCAGCAGCTTAGTATTTCGGGGAGGACGGGAGCTGTTTTTT.

The genes are TRBV7-8 and TRBJ1-5; D perhaps matches TRBD1 (5 bases). Germline-derived CDR1 and CDR2 are SGHVS and FQNEAQ. Trimming took 2 bases from V and 0 from J, leaving 26 bases between them. This CDR3 is 21 amino acids long. Here the CDR3 DNA reads TGTGCCAGCAGCTTAAATCGTTGGCCTTTAACGGGGGGGGATAGCAATCAGCCCCAGCATTTT. This sequence encodes CASSLNRWPLTGGDSNQPQHF.

The gene calls are TRBV7-9 and TRBJ1-6; unclear D gene. From germline, CDR1 is SEHNR and CDR2 FQNEAQ (reference sequence). The germline V and J ends were trimmed by 5 bases and 5 bases, with 7 bases remaining between them. The CDR3 covers 13 residues. The CDR3 DNA sequence: TGTGCCAGCAGCAGAGGGCATAATTCACCCCTCCACTTT. Translation: CASSRGHNSPLHF.

This chain joins TRBV9 and TRBJ2-1; possible D gene TRBD2, 5 bases. The CDR3 runs to 15 residues. The ends were cut back, 3 bases at V and 0 bases at J, with 10 bases in the middle. Per germline, CDR1 SGDLS and CDR2 YYNGEE. CDR3 sequence: CASSGDTSSYNEQFF. CDR3 bases: TGTGCCAGCAGCGGGGATACTAGCTCCTACAATGAGCAGTTCTTC.

The CDR3 sequence is CASSDAPTSGSYNEQFF. As DNA, the CDR3 is TGTGCCAGCAGTGATGCCCCTACTAGCGGCTCCTACAATGAGCAGTTCTTC. The V and J genes are TRBV6-4 and TRBJ2-1; 8 bases match TRBD2. Germline V CDR1 and CDR2: MRHNA, SNTAGT. With 3 bases clipped from V and 0 bases from J, the junction kept 7 bases outside the gene matches. This CDR3 contains 17 residues.

The V call is TRBV18, the J call TRBJ1-1; 7 bases map to TRBD1. V lost 6 bases, J lost 4 bases, and 8 bases stayed unmatched. The CDR3 is made up of 14 amino acids. Germline values: CDR1 KGHSH, CDR2 LQKENI. Written as DNA, the CDR3 is TGTGCCAGCTCCCCCCGACAGGGAGGCACTGAAGCTTTCTTT. It translates to CASSPRQGGTEAFF.

This chain joins TRBV5-6 and TRBJ1-1, with 8 bases that match TRBD1. CDR3 length: 14 residues. Germline values: CDR1 SGHDT, CDR2 YYEEEE. V was pared by 5 bases and J by 0 bases, with 3 bases of the junction left unmatched. The CDR3 is CASRNRGMNTEAFF. The CDR3, as DNA: TGTGCCAGCAGAAACAGGGGGATGAACACTGAAGCTTTCTTT.

The chain recombines TRBV5-5 with TRBJ1-5; 8 bases agree with TRBD1. J was trimmed by 3 bases and V by 0 bases; bases with no gene match: 2. Germline CDR1 reads SGHKS; CDR2 reads YYEKEE (reference sequence). The CDR3 runs to 15 residues. DNA for the CDR3: TGTGCCAGCAGCTTGGGGGACAGGACCAATCAGCCCCAGCATTTT. The encoded protein is CASSLGDRTNQPQHF.

The rearrangement links TRBV6-2 or TRBV6-3 to TRBJ2-2, with 9 bases fitting TRBD2. Germline V gene lookup returns CDR1 MNHEY and CDR2 SVGEGT. This CDR3 has 19 amino acids. The V gene end was trimmed by 2 bases and the J gene end by 2 bases; junction bases not matched to a gene: 12. The CDR3 nucleotides read TGTGCCAGCAGTTACCCCCCGGGGCTAGCGGGGATCAACACCGGGGAGCTGTTTTTT. This sequence encodes CASSYPPGLAGINTGELFF.

This rearrangement joins TRBV7-9 to TRBJ2-3, with D possibly TRBD2 on 6 matching bases. Germline V gene lookup returns CDR1 SEHNR and CDR2 FQNEAQ (reference sequence). This CDR3 has 16 residues. Trimming stripped 3 bases from V and 2 bases from J, with 15 bases between. The CDR3 loop is CASSLEGTDYTDTQYF. For the CDR3, the DNA is TGTGCCAGCAGCTTGGAGGGGACGGATTACACAGATACGCAGTATTTT.

The V and J genes are TRBV2 and TRBJ2-7; a weak D match, TRBD1 (5 bases). The CDR3 length is 15 residues. V lost 1 base, J lost 4 bases, and 14 bases lay in between. Germline CDR1 is SNHLY and CDR2 is FYNNEI. CDR3 in amino acids: CASSEGWGQGYEQYF. CDR3 sequence (DNA): TGTGCCAGCAGTGAAGGGTGGGGTCAGGGATACGAGCAGTACTTC.

The chain combines TRBV6-1 with TRBJ1-5, with unresolved D. V lost 4 bases and J 3 bases, leaving 7 bases between the germline ends. Germline V lookup: CDR1 MNHNS, CDR2 SASEGT. This CDR3 contains 13 residues. Here the CDR3 reads CASSGALNQPQHF. The CDR3 coding sequence is TGTGCCAGCAGTGGGGCTCTCAATCAGCCCCAGCATTTT.

This clone came up once. The V call is TRBV5-4, the J call TRBJ1-5; the D gene is possibly TRBD1 (5 bases). CDR3 size: 15 residues. Trimming stripped 2 bases from V and 4 bases from J, with 13 bases between. Germline-derived CDR1 and CDR2 are SGHNT and YYREEE (reference sequence). DNA for the CDR3: TGTGCCAGCAGCTTTGGAGGGGATTGGAATCAGCCCCAGCATTTT. Its protein is CASSFGGDWNQPQHF.

V gene TRBV28 combines with J gene TRBJ1-5, with TRBD1 matching 10 bases. V was pared by 6 bases and J by 6 bases, with 5 bases of the junction left unmatched. Germline V gene data show CDR1 as MDHEN and CDR2 as SYDVKM. There are 14 residues in the CDR3. CDR3 loop: CASSSGTGVQPQHF. Here the CDR3 DNA reads TGTGCCAGCAGCTCCGGGACAGGGGTTCAGCCCCAGCATTTT.

The genes are TRBV6-2 or TRBV6-3 and TRBJ2-7; D is perhaps TRBD1 (5 bases). Trimming left V 4 bases short and J 4 bases short, with 14 bases between. The germline V gene encodes CDR1 MNHEY and CDR2 SVGEGT. The CDR3 is 14 residues long. CDR3: CASSSSLTVYEQYF. The CDR3, as DNA: TGTGCCAGCAGTTCCAGCTTGACAGTTTACGAGCAGTACTTC.

The rearrangement uses TRBV6-1 and TRBJ2-7, with a possible D match to TRBD1 (6 bases). The CDR3 is 13 amino acids. Between the trimmed V and J ends, which lost 3 bases and 5 bases, there was a span of 11 bases. Germline V lookup: CDR1 MNHNS, CDR2 SASEGT. CDR3 in DNA: TGTGCCAGCAGTGACGGACAGTTCGACGAGCAGTACTTC. It translates to CASSDGQFDEQYF.

The chain uses TRBV5-6 and TRBJ1-1, with TRBD1 as a possible D gene (5 bases). Trimming stripped 4 bases from V and 13 bases from J, with 20 bases between. This CDR3 has 13 amino acids. Germline values: CDR1 SGHDT, CDR2 YYEEEE. The chain's CDR3 is CASSLGADPRRFF. The CDR3 DNA follows: TGTGCCAGCAGCCTAGGGGCGGACCCTCGTCGTTTCTTT.

The rearrangement joins TRBV24-1 to TRBJ2-5; D is ambiguous. This CDR3 is 12 amino acids long. V dropped 1 base and J dropped 4 bases, with 3 bases sitting between them. CDR1 is KGHDR, CDR2 SFDVKD, per germline. The CDR3 coding sequence is TGTGCCACCAGTGATTTCAGAGAGACCCAGTACTTC. This translates into CATSDFRETQYF.

The J gene is TRBJ1-6, the V gene TRBV2; TRBD1 aligns across 8 bases. CDR3 length: 14 residues. The V gene's germline CDR1 is SNHLY and CDR2 FYNNEI. The ends lost 7 bases at V and 9 bases at J; junction bases unmatched: 8. As DNA, the CDR3 is TGTGCCAGCAATGGAGGGACAGGTGGTTCACCCCTCCACTTT. Its translation: CASNGGTGGSPLHF.

The chain carries TRBV2 and TRBJ2-7, with 8 bases fitting TRBD1. Per germline, CDR1 SNHLY and CDR2 FYNNEI. J gave up 4 bases and V 6 bases, and 5 bases lay outside the gene matches. The CDR3 spans 13 residues. CDR3 loop: CASRTGGWYEQYF. Here the CDR3 DNA reads TGTGCCAGCAGAACAGGGGGTTGGTACGAGCAGTACTTC. Full variable domain (rest looked up from reference TRBV2 and TRBJ2-7): EPEVTQTPSHQVTQMGQEVILRCVPISNHLYFYWYRQILGQKVEFLVSFYNNEISEKSEIFDDQFSVERPDGSNFTLKIRSTKLEDSAMYFCASRTGGWYEQYFGPGTRLTVT.

This rearrangement joins TRBV5-4 to TRBJ1-1; 8 bases fit TRBD1. The V gene's germline CDR1 is SGHNT and CDR2 YYREEE (reference sequence). V lost 4 bases, J lost 11 bases, and 10 bases stayed unmatched. This CDR3 is 13 amino acids long. The CDR3 DNA reads TGTGCCAGCAGCGCCGGGACAGGCGGGTGGGCTTTCTTT. This gives the protein CASSAGTGGWAFF.

The chain links TRBV4-1 to TRBJ1-6; TRBD1 aligns across 10 bases. V trimming: 4 bases; J trimming: 15 bases; junction bases outside the gene matches: 18. CDR1 MGHRA and CDR2 YSYEKL come from the germline V gene. The CDR3 consists of 17 residues. The CDR3 sequence is CASSLTHGTGVSIHLHF. The CDR3 DNA follows: TGCGCCAGCAGCCTGACCCACGGGACAGGGGTCTCCATCCACCTCCACTTT.

The genes are TRBV5-1 and TRBJ2-5; maybe TRBD1 (5 bases). The V and J ends lost 4 bases and 0 bases respectively, with 10 bases between them. This CDR3 region has 14 residues. Germline V lookup: CDR1 SGHRS, CDR2 YFSETQ. This CDR3 reads CASSGKGYQETQYF. The DNA of the CDR3 is TGCGCCAGCAGCGGCAAGGGGTACCAAGAGACCCAGTACTTC.

The CDR3 loop reads CASSFIGNTEAFF. DNA for the CDR3: TGTGCCAGCAGCTTTATCGGGAACACTGAAGCTTTCTTT. This rearrangement joins TRBV7-9 to TRBJ1-1; unclear D gene. This CDR3 is built from 13 residues. Trimming left V 3 bases short and J 1 base short, with 6 bases between. The germline V gene encodes CDR1 SEHNR and CDR2 FQNEAQ (reference sequence).

The chain employs TRBV3-1 (or the pseudogene TRBV3-2) and TRBJ2-5, with 7 bases aligning to TRBD2. In germline, CDR1 is LGHDT, CDR2 YNNKEL (reference sequence). This CDR3 is built from 15 residues. V lost 1 base to trimming and J lost 5 bases; unmatched junction nucleotides: 7. CDR3 bases: TGTGCCAGCAGCCAAGGGACTAGGAGGTTTGAGACCCAGTACTTC. This sequence encodes CASSQGTRRFETQYF.

This clone was observed once. For the CDR3, the DNA is TGTGCAAGTCGCTTTCCCCCCGACATTCGGAATGAGCAGTTCTTC. Translating it yields CASRFPPDIRNEQFF. The rearrangement joins TRBV12-2 to TRBJ2-1; the D segment call TRBD1 is taken from the table without a DNA check. TRBV12-2 is described as a pseudogene. The CDR3 is 15 residues long.

Only a few counts were recorded for this clone. V is TRBV11-2 and J is TRBJ1-1; no definite D call. CDR3 length: 15 residues. The V end lost 0 bases, the J end lost 9 bases, and 17 bases lay between the germline ends. Germline lookup yields CDR1 SGHAT and CDR2 FQNNGV. CDR3 sequence: CASSLDLLRASQAFF. The CDR3 bases are TGTGCCAGCAGCTTAGATTTGTTGCGGGCCTCCCAAGCTTTCTTT.